The clone carrying this T cell receptor (beta chain) turned up a few times. The data belong to a study of blood T cell repertoires in COVID-19. At the level of the study: Samples came from the United States, Italy and Spain, spanning acute and convalescent COVID-19. Sources were T cells, B-cell-depleted T cells, or PBMCs; the material itself was cDNA or gDNA.

Germline CDR1 and CDR2: LGHNA and YSLEER. This CDR3 has 17 residues. The ends lost 3 bases at V and 2 bases at J; junction bases unmatched: 3. Original processing methods: For nucleated cells, counts were estimated from reference gene primer amplification. Clones were sequenced by immunoSEQ multiplex PCR, and TCRdb holds only the in-frame ones, with some missing. V, J and clone size derive from that table, while D and trimming were established from the DNA sequence. The sample has some 110,000 clones; 60% to 85% are singletons. The sequence was obtained from a man between 70 and 80 years old with acute or convalescent COVID-19. Specimen: peripheral blood. The chain carries TRBV4-3 and TRBJ2-1; the match to TRBD2 covers 14 bases. DNA for the CDR3: TGCGCCAGCAGCCAGAGGACTAGCGGGGGGACCTACAATGAGCAGTTCTTC. Its protein is CASSQRTSGGTYNEQFF.